The 3 T cell receptor beta chains below come from one sample, sequenced in a study of blood T cell repertoires in COVID-19. The repertoire was sequenced with immunoSEQ multiplex PCR; TCRdb's copy has only in-frame clones and lacks some. Of about 180,000 clones detected, around 85% appear once; the ten largest clones hold roughly 18%. The sample consisted of peripheral blood. Every receptor here comes from a person aged 65-85 years with COVID-19, enrolled during active disease.

Of note for this clone: Different DNA sequences within this sample yield the same CDR3. V usage is TRBV27 and J usage is TRBJ1-4; 8 nucleotides line up with TRBD1. With V trimmed by 6 bases and J by 6 bases, 3 bases remained unmatched. The CDR3 has 13 residues. Germline CDR1 and CDR2: MNHEY and SMNVEV (reference sequence). CDR3 in amino acids: CASRGQGDEKLFF. The CDR3 DNA is TGTGCCAGCAGAGGACAGGGAGATGAAAAACTGTTTTTT.

V is TRBV15 and J is TRBJ1-1; D gene uncertain. This CDR3 has 16 residues. Germline loops: CDR1 LNHNV, CDR2 YYDKDF (reference sequence). V lost 0 bases and J 2 bases, leaving 13 bases between the germline ends. DNA for the CDR3: TGTGCCACCAGCAGAGATACGAGGGCGGGAAACACTGAAGCTTTCTTT. Its protein product is CATSRDTRAGNTEAFF.

Here the CDR3 DNA reads TGTGCCATCAGAGAGGGCCGGGATCGCTATGGCTACACCTTC. Translation: CAIREGRDRYGYTF. V usage is TRBV10-3 and J usage is TRBJ1-2; D ambiguous. The CDR3 runs 14 residues. Germline assignment: CDR1 ENHRY and CDR2 SYGVKD. V gave up 6 bases and J gave up 4 bases, with 15 bases separating them.